This TCR beta chain was found in a study of persistence of HIV-infected CD4 T cells. This was the immunoSEQ version 4 assay in survey mode. Clones were sequenced by immunoSEQ multiplex PCR, and TCRdb holds only the in-frame ones, with some missing. The sample includes about 40,000 clones, 70% to 80% of them seen just once. The stimulus was an HIV-1 Gag 15-mer peptide pool, about 1.1 ug/peptide/mL. CD40L/CD69 double-negative CD45RO-high memory CD4+ T cells were collected. Donors had undetectable plasma HIV-1 RNA, under 50 copies/mL, for 4+ years. The study, taken as a whole, reports: Degenerate expanded CDR3beta sequences were enriched among CMV- and Gag-responding cells. TCR oligoclonality correlated with proviral oligoclonality in the same sorted populations.

As to this clone: Its antigen is currently unknown.

Germline assignment: CDR1 KGHSH and CDR2 LQKENI. V shed 6 bases and J 0 bases; nucleotides not matched to a gene: 6. The CDR3 is 16 amino acids. The starting material was CD4+ T cells sorted from PBMCs after roughly 20-hour stimulation, obtained from a patient who received antiretroviral therapy. This chain uses TRBV18 with TRBJ2-3; TRBD1 aligns across 10 bases. This TCR was recovered from an adult man with HIV who was CMV-seropositive. The CDR3 DNA sequence: TGTGCCAGCTCGGACACGGGACAGGGGAGCACAGATACGCAGTATTTT. Its protein is CASSDTGQGSTDTQYF. The whole variable domain, filled in from reference TRBV18 and TRBJ2-3, reads NAGVMQNPRHLVRRRGQEARLRCSPMKGHSHVYWYRQLPEEGLKFMVYLQKENIIDESGMPKERFSAEFPKEGPSILRIQQVVRGDSAAYFCASSDTGQGSTDTQYFGPGTRLTVL.